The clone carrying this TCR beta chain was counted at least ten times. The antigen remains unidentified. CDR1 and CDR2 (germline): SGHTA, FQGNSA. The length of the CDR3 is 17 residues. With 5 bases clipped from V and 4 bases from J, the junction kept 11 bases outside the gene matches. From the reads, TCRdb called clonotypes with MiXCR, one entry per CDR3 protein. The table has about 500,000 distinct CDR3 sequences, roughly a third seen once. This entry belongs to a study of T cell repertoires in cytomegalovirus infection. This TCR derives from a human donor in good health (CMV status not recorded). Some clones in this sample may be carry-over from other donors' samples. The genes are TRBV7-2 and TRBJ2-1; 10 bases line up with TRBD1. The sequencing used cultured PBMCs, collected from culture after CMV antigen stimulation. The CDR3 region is CASSPLAGTGEYNEQFF. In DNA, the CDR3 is TGTGCCAGCAGCCCCCTGGCCGGGACAGGGGAATACAATGAGCAGTTCTTC.